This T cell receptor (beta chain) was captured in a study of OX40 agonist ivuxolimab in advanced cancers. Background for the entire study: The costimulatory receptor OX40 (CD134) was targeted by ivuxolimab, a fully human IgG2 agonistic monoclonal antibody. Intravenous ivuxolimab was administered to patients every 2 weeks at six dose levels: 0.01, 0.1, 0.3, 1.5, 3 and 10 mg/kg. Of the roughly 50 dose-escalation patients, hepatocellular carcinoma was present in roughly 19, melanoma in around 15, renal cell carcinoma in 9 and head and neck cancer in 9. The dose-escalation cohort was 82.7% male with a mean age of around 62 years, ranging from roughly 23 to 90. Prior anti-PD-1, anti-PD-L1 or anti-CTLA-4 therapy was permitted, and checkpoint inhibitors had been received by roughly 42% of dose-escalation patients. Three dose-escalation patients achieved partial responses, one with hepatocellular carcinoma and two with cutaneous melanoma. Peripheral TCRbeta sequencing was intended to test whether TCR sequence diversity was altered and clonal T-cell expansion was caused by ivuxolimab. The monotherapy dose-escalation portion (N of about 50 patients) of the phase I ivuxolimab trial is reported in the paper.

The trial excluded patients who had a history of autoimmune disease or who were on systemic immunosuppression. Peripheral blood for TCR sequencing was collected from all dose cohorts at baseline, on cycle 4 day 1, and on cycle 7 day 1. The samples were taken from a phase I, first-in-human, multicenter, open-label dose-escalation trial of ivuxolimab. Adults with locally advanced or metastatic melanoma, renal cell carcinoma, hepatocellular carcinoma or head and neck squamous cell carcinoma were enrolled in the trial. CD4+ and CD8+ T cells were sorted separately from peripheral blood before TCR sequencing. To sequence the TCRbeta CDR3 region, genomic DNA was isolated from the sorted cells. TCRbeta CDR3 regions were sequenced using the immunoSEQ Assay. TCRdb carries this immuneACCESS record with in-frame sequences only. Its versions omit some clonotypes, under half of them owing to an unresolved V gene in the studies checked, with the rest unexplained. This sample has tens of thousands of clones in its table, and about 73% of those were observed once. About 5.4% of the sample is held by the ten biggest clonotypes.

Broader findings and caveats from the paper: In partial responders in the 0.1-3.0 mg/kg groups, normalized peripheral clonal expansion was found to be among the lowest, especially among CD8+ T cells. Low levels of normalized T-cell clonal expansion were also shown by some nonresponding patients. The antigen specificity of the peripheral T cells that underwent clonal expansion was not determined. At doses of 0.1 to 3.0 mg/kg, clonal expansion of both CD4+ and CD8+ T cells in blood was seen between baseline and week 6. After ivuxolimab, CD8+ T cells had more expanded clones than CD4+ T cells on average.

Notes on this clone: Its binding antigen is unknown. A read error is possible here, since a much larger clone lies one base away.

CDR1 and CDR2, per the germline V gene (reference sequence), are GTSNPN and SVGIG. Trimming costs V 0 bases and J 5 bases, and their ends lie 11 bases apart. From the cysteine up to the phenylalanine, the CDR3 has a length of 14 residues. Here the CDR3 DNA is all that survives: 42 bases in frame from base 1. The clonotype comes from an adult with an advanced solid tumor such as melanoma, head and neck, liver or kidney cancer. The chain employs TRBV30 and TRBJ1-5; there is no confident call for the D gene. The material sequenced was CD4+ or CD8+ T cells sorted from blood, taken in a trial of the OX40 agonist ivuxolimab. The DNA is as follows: TGTGCCTGGAGTGTTGGCCATGTGGATCAGCCCCAGCATTTT. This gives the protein CAWSVGHVDQPQHF.